This TCR beta chain derives from a study of response to subunit inactivated influenza vaccine. TCRdb re-called the RT-PCR reads through MiXCR, storing one row per CDR3 protein. The sample lists fewer than 350,000 distinct CDR3 sequences, less than 25% seen once, with roughly a tenth in the top ten. Details on this clonotype: Its specificity is unknown.

General study results and limits: It was the authors' suggestion that each seasonal influenza vaccination recruits few new T cells.

This CDR3 comprises 12 residues. Germline CDR1 reads DFQATT; CDR2 reads SNEGSKA (reference sequence). V gave up 4 bases and J gave up 6 bases, with 13 bases separating them. The chain has TRBV20-1 and TRBJ2-7, with D possibly TRBD1 on 6 matching bases. This receptor was identified in a man between 50 and 69 years old who received an inactivated influenza vaccine. The material sequenced was PBMCs from blood, taken 21 months after vaccination. The CDR3, as DNA: TGCAGTGCTATTGGGGGCCTTGGCGAGCAGTACTTC. Its translation is CSAIGGLGEQYF.